Listed below are T cell receptor beta chains from one sample, sequenced in a study of cytomegalovirus exposure and HLA in healthy donors. The method was immunoSEQ multiplex PCR; TCRdb's version includes in-frame clones alone and lacks a portion of them. Counted here are 140,000 to 150,000 clones, less than 95% occurring once; the ten biggest clones make up 1.5% to 2%. The specimen was PBMCs. These TCRs come from a young man in good health and CMV-seropositive. Both conserved end residues are part of each CDR3. The D gene is left open where the match is weak. Clone size, where shown, is once, few, many, or a class for clones that have expanded.

J gene: TRBJ2-5
D gene: TRBD2
V gene: TRBV28
clone size: -
CDR3 DNA: TGTGCCAGCAGTTCCACTAGCGCCGTGGGGGAGACCCAGTACTTC
CDR3 protein: CASSSTSAVGETQYF

J gene: TRBJ1-2
D gene: -
V gene: TRBV7-8
clone size: -
CDR3 DNA: TGTGCCAGCAGCCCTCCCCTAGTATATGGCTACACCTTC
CDR3 protein: CASSPPLVYGYTF

J gene: TRBJ2-2
D gene: TRBD2
V gene: TRBV5-1
clone size: -
CDR3 DNA: TGCGCCAGCAGCCTTAGCGGGAGGTTCACCGGGGAGCTGTTTTTT
CDR3 protein: CASSLSGRFTGELFF

J gene: TRBJ2-7
D gene: -
V gene: TRBV28
clone size: -
CDR3 DNA: TGTGCCAGCAGTTTGGGCAGAGTCTACGAGCAGTACTTC
CDR3 protein: CASSLGRVYEQYF

J gene: TRBJ2-2
D gene: -
V gene: TRBV6-1
clone size: -
CDR3 DNA: TGTGCCAGCAGTGGACGACTCACCGGGGAGCTGTTTTTT
CDR3 protein: CASSGRLTGELFF

J gene: TRBJ2-7
D gene: -
V gene: TRBV11-2
clone size: -
CDR3 DNA: TGTGCCAGCAGCACAACGACAGGACCTTACGAGCAGTACTTC
CDR3 protein: CASSTTTGPYEQYF

J gene: TRBJ2-7
D gene: TRBD1
V gene: TRBV28
clone size: -
CDR3 DNA: TGTGCCAGCAGTGTCATGACAGGGGCCTACGAGCAGTACTTC
CDR3 protein: CASSVMTGAYEQYF

J gene: TRBJ2-7
D gene: TRBD1
V gene: TRBV11-2
clone size: -
CDR3 DNA: TGTGCCAGCAGTTCACAGGGGGGCTCCTACGAGCAGTACTTC
CDR3 protein: CASSSQGGSYEQYF

J gene: TRBJ2-3
D gene: TRBD1
V gene: TRBV6-1
clone size: -
CDR3 DNA: TGTGCCAGCAGCGGACAGGGGGTATACACAGATACGCAGTATTTT
CDR3 protein: CASSGQGVYTDTQYF

J gene: TRBJ1-4
D gene: -
V gene: TRBV5-8
clone size: -
CDR3 DNA: TGTGCCAGCAGCTCCGGACAGACAACTAATGAAAAACTGTTTTTT
CDR3 protein: CASSSGQTTNEKLFF

J gene: TRBJ1-2
D gene: -
V gene: TRBV6-6
clone size: -
CDR3 DNA: TGTGCCAGCAGTTACTCGGGGGCCGGGGCCTATGGCTACACCTTC
CDR3 protein: CASSYSGAGAYGYTF

J gene: TRBJ2-1
D gene: TRBD1
V gene: TRBV5-1
clone size: -
CDR3 DNA: TGCGCCGGCCTAATACAGGGGACCCTTTACTCCTACTCCTACAATGAGCAGTTCTTC
CDR3 protein: CAGLIQGTLYSYSYNEQFF

J gene: TRBJ2-7
D gene: TRBD2
V gene: TRBV13
clone size: -
CDR3 DNA: TGTGCCAGCAGCTTAGGTGCGGGAGGGCCGAGGGAGCAGTACTTC
CDR3 protein: CASSLGAGGPREQYF

J gene: TRBJ1-6
D gene: TRBD1
V gene: TRBV28
clone size: -
CDR3 DNA: TGTGCCAGCAGTTTATGGAAACAGGGGATGGGATCACCCCTCCACTTT
CDR3 protein: CASSLWKQGMGSPLHF

J gene: TRBJ2-4
D gene: -
V gene: TRBV28
clone size: once
CDR3 DNA: TGTGCCAGCAGCTCCGACGAGGAACTAGCCAAAAACATTCAGTACTTC
CDR3 protein: CASSSDEELAKNIQYF

J gene: TRBJ1-4
D gene: -
V gene: TRBV5-1
clone size: -
CDR3 DNA: TGCGCCAGCAGTCAAACAGGGAGCAATGAAAAACTGTTTTTT
CDR3 protein: CASSQTGSNEKLFF

J gene: TRBJ2-5
D gene: -
V gene: TRBV29-1
clone size: -
CDR3 DNA: TGCAGCGTTGCAGGGTCAAAAGAGACCCAGTACTTC
CDR3 protein: CSVAGSKETQYF

J gene: TRBJ2-7
D gene: -
V gene: TRBV5-1
clone size: -
CDR3 DNA: TGCGCCAGCAGCCTGGGGGCAGGGGGAGGCTACGAGCAGTACTTC
CDR3 protein: CASSLGAGGGYEQYF

J gene: TRBJ2-3
D gene: -
V gene: TRBV6-5
clone size: -
CDR3 DNA: TGTGCCAGCAGTCCTCAGCTTGGGCATTCAGGGACGCAGTATTTT
CDR3 protein: CASSPQLGHSGTQYF